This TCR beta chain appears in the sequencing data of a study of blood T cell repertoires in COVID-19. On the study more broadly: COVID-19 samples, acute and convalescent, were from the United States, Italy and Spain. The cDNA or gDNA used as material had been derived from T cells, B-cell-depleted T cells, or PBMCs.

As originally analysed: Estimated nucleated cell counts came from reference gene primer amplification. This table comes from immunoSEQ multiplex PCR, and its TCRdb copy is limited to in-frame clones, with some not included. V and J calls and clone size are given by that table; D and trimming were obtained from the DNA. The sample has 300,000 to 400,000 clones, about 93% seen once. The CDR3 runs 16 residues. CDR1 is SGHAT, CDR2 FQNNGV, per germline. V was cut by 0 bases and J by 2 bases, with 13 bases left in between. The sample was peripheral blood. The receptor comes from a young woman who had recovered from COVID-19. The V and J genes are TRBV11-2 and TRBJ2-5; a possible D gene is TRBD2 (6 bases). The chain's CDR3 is CASSLDPGGRQETQYF. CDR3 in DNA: TGTGCCAGCAGCTTAGATCCCGGGGGTAGGCAAGAGACCCAGTACTTC.